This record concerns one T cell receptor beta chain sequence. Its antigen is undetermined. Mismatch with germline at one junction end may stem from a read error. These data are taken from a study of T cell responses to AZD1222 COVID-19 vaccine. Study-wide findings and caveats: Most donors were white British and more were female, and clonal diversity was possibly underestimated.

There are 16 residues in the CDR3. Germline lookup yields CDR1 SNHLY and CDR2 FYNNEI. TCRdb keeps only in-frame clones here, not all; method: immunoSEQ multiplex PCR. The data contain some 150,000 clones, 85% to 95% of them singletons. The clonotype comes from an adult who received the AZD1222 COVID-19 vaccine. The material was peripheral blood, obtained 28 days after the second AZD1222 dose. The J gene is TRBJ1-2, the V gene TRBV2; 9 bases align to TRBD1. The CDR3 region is CARSGGGTGKVHGYTF. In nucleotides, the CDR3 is TGTGCCCGCAGTGGGGGGGGGACAGGGAAGGTCCATGGCTACACCTTC. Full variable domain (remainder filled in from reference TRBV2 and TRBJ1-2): EPEVTQTPSHQVTQMGQEVILRCVPISNHLYFYWYRQILGQKVEFLVSFYNNEISEKSEIFDDQFSVERPDGSNFTLKIRSTKLEDSAMYFCARSGGGTGKVHGYTFGSGTRLTVV.